Below are 21 T cell receptor beta chains sequenced from a single sample in a study of CD4+ T cells in melanoma (dated by TCRdb to between 2021 and 2024). The library was produced with the immunoSEQ multiplex PCR assay. The immuneACCESS repertoire file appears here via TCRdb, limited to in-frame rearrangements. These files lack a portion of the clones; in checked studies, under half of the deficit traces to unresolved V genes, and the cause of the others is not known. The sample table contains 52,000 or so clones; only one count was recorded for approximately 74% of them. The top ten constitute 4.5% to 5.5% of the sample. The sequencing input was tumor tissue. Receptor source: a human donor with melanoma.

The rearrangement uses TRBV19 and TRBJ1-5, with D tentatively TRBD1 (5 bases). The CDR3 loop spans 14 amino acids. Trimming removed 7 bases at V and 1 base at J, with 11 bases between. Germline CDR1 reads LNHDA; CDR2 reads SQIVND (reference sequence). CDR3: CASTIGASNQPQHF. CDR3 DNA: TGTGCCAGTACCATAGGGGCAAGCAATCAGCCCCAGCATTTT.

The rearrangement joins TRBV19 to TRBJ2-2; D assignment may be TRBD1 or TRBD2 (6 bases each). Trimming pared 11 bases from V and 0 bases from J, leaving 22 bases between. The germline V gene encodes CDR1 LNHDA and CDR2 SQIVND (reference sequence). The CDR3 contains 17 residues. CDR3 in amino acids: CACGDLTRQANTGELFF. Written as DNA, the CDR3 is TGTGCCTGCGGGGACCTAACGAGACAGGCGAACACCGGGGAGCTGTTTTTT.

The chain combines TRBV2 with TRBJ2-7; TRBD2 is a possible D gene (5 bases). Trimming left V 6 bases short and J 5 bases short, with 17 bases between. The CDR3 sequence is 14 residues long. Looked up from germline, CDR1 is SNHLY and CDR2 is FYNNEI. The CDR3 nucleotides are TGTGCCAGCAGGCCGGGGTACGGCCCCAACGAGCAGTACTTC. Amino acid sequence: CASRPGYGPNEQYF.

V and J are TRBV7-9 and TRBJ2-1, with 9 bases aligning to TRBD1. The germline gives CDR1 SEHNR, CDR2 FQNEAQ (reference sequence). Trimming removed 7 bases from V and 10 bases from J; junction bases left unmatched: 14. The CDR3 covers 15 residues. CDR3 region: CASTISPGQGLEQFF. CDR3 nucleotides: TGTGCCAGCACCATTTCCCCGGGACAGGGACTAGAGCAGTTCTTC.

This clone was detected a few times. The chain carries TRBV30 and TRBJ2-3; 10 positions agree with TRBD1. V was clipped by 6 bases and J by 3 bases; unmatched bases: 12. The germline V gene has CDR1 GTSNPN and CDR2 SVGIG (reference sequence). The CDR3 spans 16 residues. The CDR3 sequence: CACIPGQGFQTDTQYF. The CDR3 DNA reads as TGTGCCTGCATACCGGGACAGGGGTTTCAGACAGATACGCAGTATTTT.

The chain employs TRBV14 and TRBJ2-3; 8 bases line up with TRBD2. Germline trimming cut 4 bases from V and 1 base from J; bases unmatched to any gene: 13. The CDR3 loop spans 18 amino acids. Germline CDR1 is SGHDN and CDR2 is FVKESK. CDR3 DNA: TGTGCCAGCAGCCGGTCCCGGGGGGGAGTAAGCGGCACAGATACGCAGTATTTT. Translating gives CASSRSRGGVSGTDTQYF.

DNA for the CDR3: TGTGCCTGGAGTGTACGCGTAGCGGATTACTCCTACGAGCAGTACTTC. Amino acid sequence: CAWSVRVADYSYEQYF. The rearrangement joins TRBV30 to TRBJ2-7; D might be TRBD2 (6 bases). Trimming took off 0 bases at V and 0 bases at J, with 15 bases between the two ends. Germline V CDR1 and CDR2: GTSNPN, SVGIG (reference sequence). The CDR3 runs 16 residues.

The rearrangement links TRBV9 to TRBJ1-1, with D hard to call. From germline, CDR1 is SGDLS and CDR2 YYNGEE. This CDR3 region has 15 residues. Trimming removed 0 bases from V and 0 bases from J, with 9 bases in between. For the CDR3, the DNA is TGTGCCAGCAGCGTAGATCACATCCTGAACACTGAAGCTTTCTTT. Protein sequence: CASSVDHILNTEAFF.

The chain combines TRBV14 with TRBJ1-2; no firm D call. CDR1 is SGHDN, CDR2 FVKESK, per germline. This CDR3 has 12 amino acids. Trimming removed 4 bases at V and 1 base at J, with 4 bases between. In DNA form, the CDR3 reads TGTGCCAGCAGCCCTCATAACTATGGCTACACCTTC. Its protein product is CASSPHNYGYTF.

The gene calls are TRBV15 and TRBJ2-1; weak D call: TRBD2 (6 bases). This CDR3 is built from 17 residues. Trimming shortened V by 2 bases and J by 0 bases, and 14 bases separated the two germline ends. CDR1 is LNHNV and CDR2 is YYDKDF in the germline V gene (reference sequence). CDR3 bases: TGTGCCACCAGCAGAAATCTGGGGGGACGCTCCTACAATGAGCAGTTCTTC. Encoded protein: CATSRNLGGRSYNEQFF.

This clone appeared a few times. The genes are TRBV6-5 and TRBJ1-1, with D possibly TRBD1 on 5 matching bases. The CDR3 contains 15 residues. V was cut by 2 bases and J by 5 bases, with 15 bases left in between. Germline assignment: CDR1 MNHEY and CDR2 SVGAGI. The CDR3 DNA reads TGTGCCAGCAGTTACCGGCCGCCAGGGCAGACTGAAGCTTTCTTT. Translating gives CASSYRPPGQTEAFF.

Comments on this clone: One end of the junction varies from germline; a read error may be responsible. CDR3 loop: CASSSRGGAYNEQFF. CDR3 nucleotides: TGCGCCAGCAGCAGCCGGGGGGGCGCCTACAATGAGCAGTTCTTC. The rearrangement links TRBV5-4 to TRBJ2-1, with TRBD2 matching over 8 bases. This CDR3 has 15 amino acids. Germline-derived CDR1 and CDR2 are SGHNT and YYREEE (reference sequence).

This clone occurred a few times. The genes are TRBV28 and TRBJ1-2; 9 bases agree with TRBD1. The length of the CDR3 is 14 residues. Trimming removed 3 bases from V and 4 bases from J; junction bases left unmatched: 3. CDR1 and CDR2 from the germline V gene are MDHEN and SYDVKM. The CDR3 DNA sequence: TGTGCCAGCAGTTTTGCGACAGGGGGCTATGGCTACACCTTC. Amino acids: CASSFATGGYGYTF.

This chain joins TRBV5-1 and TRBJ2-2; D might be TRBD1 or TRBD2, each matching 6 bases. Per the germline V gene, CDR1 is SGHRS and CDR2 is YFSETQ. CDR3 length: 15 amino acids. Trimming took 4 bases from V and 5 from J, leaving 15 bases between them. The CDR3 sequence: CASSPEGGGTGELFF. The CDR3 DNA is TGCGCCAGCAGCCCGGAAGGGGGAGGAACCGGGGAGCTGTTTTTT.

This clone was counted only a few times. The chain is built from TRBV27 and TRBJ1-1; TRBD1 aligns across 9 bases. Trimming removed 6 bases from V and 4 bases from J; junction bases left unmatched: 9. This CDR3 comprises 15 residues. The germline CDR1 and CDR2 sequences are MNHEY and SMNVEV (reference sequence). CDR3 sequence: CASRYTGGGGTEAFF. The DNA for the CDR3 is TGTGCCAGCAGATATACAGGGGGCGGAGGCACTGAAGCTTTCTTT.

The chain uses TRBV30 and TRBJ1-5; TRBD1 aligns across 7 bases. J lost 0 bases, V lost 4 bases, and 6 bases had no gene match. This CDR3 spans 15 amino acids. Germline lookup yields CDR1 GTSNPN and CDR2 SVGIG (reference sequence). CDR3 region: CAWTRTGDSNQPQHF. CDR3 in DNA: TGTGCCTGGACGCGCACAGGGGATAGCAATCAGCCCCAGCATTTT. Variable domain in full (rest from reference TRBV30 and TRBJ1-5): SQTIHQWPATLVQPVGSPLSLECTVEGTSNPNLYWYRQAAGRGLQLLFYSVGIGQISSEVPQNLSASRPQDRQFILSSKKLLLSDSGFYLCAWTRTGDSNQPQHFGDGTRLSIL.

The chain joins TRBV19 to TRBJ1-5, with D maybe TRBD1 (5 bases). The CDR3 spans 20 residues. Trimming cost V 3 bases and J 0 bases, with 24 bases left between them. Germline-derived CDR1 and CDR2 are LNHDA and SQIVND (reference sequence). Here the CDR3 DNA reads TGTGCCAGTAGTATTCCCTCCGGGACCACCGTTCTGTATAGCAATCAGCCCCAGCATTTT. Translating it yields CASSIPSGTTVLYSNQPQHF.

J is TRBJ1-4 and V is TRBV4-3; D is undetermined. Deletions cut 0 bases from V and 8 bases from J, with 13 bases between. Germline CDR1 is LGHNA and CDR2 is YSLEER. The length of the CDR3 is 15 residues. CDR3 in amino acids: CASSQEGSWPEKLFF. CDR3 coding DNA: TGCGCCAGCAGCCAAGAGGGGAGTTGGCCAGAAAAACTGTTTTTT.

The V gene is TRBV28, the J gene TRBJ2-2; 11 nucleotides match TRBD2. The CDR3 has 16 amino acids. V trimming: 8 bases; J trimming: 7 bases; junction bases outside the gene matches: 12. Germline V gene lookup returns CDR1 MDHEN and CDR2 SYDVKM. CDR3 sequence reads: CASLLAGGPEGGELFF. The CDR3 DNA sequence: TGTGCCAGCCTGTTAGCGGGGGGGCCGGAGGGCGGGGAGCTGTTTTTT. The full variable domain, rest sourced from reference TRBV28 and TRBJ2-2, is DVKVTQSSRYLVKRTGEKVFLECVQDMDHENMFWYRQDPGLGLRLIYFSYDVKMKEKGDIPEGYSVSREKKERFSLILESASTNQTSMYLCASLLAGGPEGGELFFGEGSRLTVL.

V is TRBV27 and J is TRBJ2-7; 9 bases are shared with TRBD1. CDR1 MNHEY and CDR2 SMNVEV come from the germline V gene (reference sequence). The CDR3 runs to 15 residues. The trim removed 5 bases at V and 1 base at J, leaving 6 bases unmatched. The CDR3 coding sequence is TGTGCCAGCAGTCTACAGGGGGCCGGTTCCTACGAGCAGTACTTC. It is translated as CASSLQGAGSYEQYF.

The chain recombines TRBV7-9 with TRBJ2-7; the D is unclear. Per germline, CDR1 SEHNR and CDR2 FQNEAQ (reference sequence). The length of the CDR3 is 12 residues. Trimming pared 3 bases from V and 9 bases from J, leaving 12 bases between. DNA of the CDR3: TGTGCCAGCAGCTTGGTCGCCGGTGGGCAGTACTTC. This gives the protein CASSLVAGGQYF.